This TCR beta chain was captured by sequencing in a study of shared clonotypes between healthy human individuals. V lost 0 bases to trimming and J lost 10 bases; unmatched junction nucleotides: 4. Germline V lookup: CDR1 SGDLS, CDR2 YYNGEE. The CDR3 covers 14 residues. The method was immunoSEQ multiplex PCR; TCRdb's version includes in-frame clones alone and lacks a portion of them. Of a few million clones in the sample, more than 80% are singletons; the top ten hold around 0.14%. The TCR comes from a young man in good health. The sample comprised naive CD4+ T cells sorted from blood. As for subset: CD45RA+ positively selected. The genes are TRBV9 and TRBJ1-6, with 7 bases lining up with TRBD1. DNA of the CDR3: TGTGCCAGCAGCGTAGAGGGGGCGAGGTCACCCCTCCACTTT. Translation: CASSVEGARSPLHF.